This TCR beta chain was identified in a study of post-analysis software for immune sequencing data. This clonotype was counted only a few times. Its target is unknown. Study-level results: TRBV5-6, TRBV5-1 and TRBV20-1 were among roughly 5 TRBV segments more frequent in patients than controls. Samples prepared in the same batch strongly co-clustered by F measure.

Unique molecular identifiers were present in the TCR beta cDNA libraries. TCRdb re-derived calls from the PCR reads in MiXCR, one entry per CDR3 protein. The table has about 810,000 distinct CDR3 sequences, around 53% seen once; the top ten hold roughly 4.4%. Germline CDR1 SEHNR, CDR2 FQNEAQ (reference sequence). The CDR3 consists of 13 residues. The specimen sequenced was blood. V usage is TRBV7-9 and J usage is TRBJ2-1; D perhaps matches TRBD2 (5 bases). The J call may be incorrect, as the DNA end agrees better with TRBJ2-7. The sequence derives from a girl aged 10 to 17 with multiple sclerosis. The CDR3 coding sequence is TGTGCCAGCAGCCCAGGCGGATCGGGGGAGCAGTACTTC. This translates into CASSPGGSGEQYF.